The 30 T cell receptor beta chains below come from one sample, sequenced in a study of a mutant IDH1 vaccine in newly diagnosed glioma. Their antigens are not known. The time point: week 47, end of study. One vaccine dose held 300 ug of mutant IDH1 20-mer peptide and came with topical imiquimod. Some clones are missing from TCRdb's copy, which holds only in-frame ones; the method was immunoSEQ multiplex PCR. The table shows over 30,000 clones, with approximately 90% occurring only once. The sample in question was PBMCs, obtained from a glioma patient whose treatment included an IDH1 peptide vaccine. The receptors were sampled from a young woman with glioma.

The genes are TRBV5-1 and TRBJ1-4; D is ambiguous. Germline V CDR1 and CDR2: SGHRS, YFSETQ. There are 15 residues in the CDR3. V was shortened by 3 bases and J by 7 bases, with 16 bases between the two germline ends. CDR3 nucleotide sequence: TGCGCCAGCAGCTACTCGGCGGGTTTAAGTGAAAAACTGTTTTTT. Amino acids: CASSYSAGLSEKLFF. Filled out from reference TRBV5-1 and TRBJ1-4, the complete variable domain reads KAGVTQTPRYLIKTRGQQVTLSCSPISGHRSVSWYQQTPGQGLQFLFEYFSETQRNKGNFPGRFSGRQFSNSRSEMNVSTLELGDSALYLCASSYSAGLSEKLFFGSGTQLSVL.

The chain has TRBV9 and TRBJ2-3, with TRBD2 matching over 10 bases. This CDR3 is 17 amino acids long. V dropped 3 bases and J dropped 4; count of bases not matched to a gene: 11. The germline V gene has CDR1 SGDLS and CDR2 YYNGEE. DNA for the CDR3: TGTGCCAGCAGCGGCACCCTTAGCGGGGGGCCGGCAGATACGCAGTATTTT. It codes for CASSGTLSGGPADTQYF.

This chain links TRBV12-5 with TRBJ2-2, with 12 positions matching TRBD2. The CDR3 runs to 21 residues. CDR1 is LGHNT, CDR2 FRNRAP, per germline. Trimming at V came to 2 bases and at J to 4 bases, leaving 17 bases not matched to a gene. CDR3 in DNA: TGTGCTAGTGGTTTGTTAACTTCTAGCGGGGGGGCTAGTAGTATCACCGGGGAGCTGTTTTTT. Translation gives CASGLLTSSGGASSITGELFF.

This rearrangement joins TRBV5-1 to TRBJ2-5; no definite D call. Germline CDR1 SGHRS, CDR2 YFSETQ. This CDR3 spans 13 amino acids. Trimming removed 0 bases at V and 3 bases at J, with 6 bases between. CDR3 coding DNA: TGCGCCAGCAGCTTGGGCCACAAAGAGACCCAGTACTTC. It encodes CASSLGHKETQYF.

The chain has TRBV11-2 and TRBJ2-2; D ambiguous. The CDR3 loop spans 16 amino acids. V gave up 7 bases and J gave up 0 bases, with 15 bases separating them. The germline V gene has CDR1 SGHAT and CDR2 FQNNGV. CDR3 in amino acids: CASTGRALANTGELFF. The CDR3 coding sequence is TGTGCCAGCACGGGTCGGGCGCTCGCGAACACCGGGGAGCTGTTTTTT.

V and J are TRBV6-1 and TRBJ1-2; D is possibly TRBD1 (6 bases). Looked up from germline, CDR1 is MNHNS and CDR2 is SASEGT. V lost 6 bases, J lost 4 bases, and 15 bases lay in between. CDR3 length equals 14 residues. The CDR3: CASSPADRSYGYTF. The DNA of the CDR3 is TGTGCCAGCAGCCCCGCGGACAGATCCTATGGCTACACCTTC.

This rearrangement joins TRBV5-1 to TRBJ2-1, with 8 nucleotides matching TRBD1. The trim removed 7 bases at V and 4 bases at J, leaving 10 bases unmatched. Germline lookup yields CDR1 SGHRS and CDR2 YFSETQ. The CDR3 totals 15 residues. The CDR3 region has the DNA TGCGCCAGCGCATACCGGACAGGGCCATACAATGAGCAGTTCTTC. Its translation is CASAYRTGPYNEQFF.

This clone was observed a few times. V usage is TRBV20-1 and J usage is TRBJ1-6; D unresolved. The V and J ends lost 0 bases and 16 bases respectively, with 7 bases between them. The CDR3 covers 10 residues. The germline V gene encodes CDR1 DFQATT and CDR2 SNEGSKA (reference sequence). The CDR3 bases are TGCAGTGCTAGAGAAGGAGGGCTCCACTTT. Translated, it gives CSAREGGLHF.

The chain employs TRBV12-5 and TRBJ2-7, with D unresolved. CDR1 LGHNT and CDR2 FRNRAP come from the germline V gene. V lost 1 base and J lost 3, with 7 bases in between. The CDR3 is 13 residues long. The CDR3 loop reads CASGLDLGYEQYF. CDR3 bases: TGTGCTAGTGGTTTGGATCTAGGCTACGAGCAGTACTTC.

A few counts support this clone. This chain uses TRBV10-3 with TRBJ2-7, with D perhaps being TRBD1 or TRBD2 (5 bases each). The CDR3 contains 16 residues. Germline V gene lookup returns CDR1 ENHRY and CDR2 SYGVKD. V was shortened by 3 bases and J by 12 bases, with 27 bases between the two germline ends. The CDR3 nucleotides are TGTGCCATCAGTGATCCCGGTGGGGGTTCCGTTACTGGGGTGTACTTC. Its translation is CAISDPGGGSVTGVYF.

The CDR3 is CASSPSQGTEAFF. CDR3 bases: TGTGCCAGCAGCCCCAGCCAAGGCACTGAAGCTTTCTTT. The V gene is TRBV7-9, the J gene TRBJ1-1; no reliable D call. This CDR3 comprises 13 residues. CDR1 SEHNR and CDR2 FQNEAQ come from the germline V gene (reference sequence). Trimming took 5 bases from V and 4 from J, leaving 11 bases between them.

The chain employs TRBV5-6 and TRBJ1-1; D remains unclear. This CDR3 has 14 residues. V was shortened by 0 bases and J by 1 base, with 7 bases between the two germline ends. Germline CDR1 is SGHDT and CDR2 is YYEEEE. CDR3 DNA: TGTGCCAGCAGCTTGGACACCGCGAACACTGAAGCTTTCTTT. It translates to CASSLDTANTEAFF.

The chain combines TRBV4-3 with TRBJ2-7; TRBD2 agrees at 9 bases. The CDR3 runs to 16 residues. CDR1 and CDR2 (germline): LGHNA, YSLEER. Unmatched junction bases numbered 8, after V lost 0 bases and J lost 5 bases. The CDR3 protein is CASSQDLGLAGNEQYF. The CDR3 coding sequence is TGCGCCAGCAGCCAAGACCTTGGCCTAGCGGGGAACGAGCAGTACTTC.

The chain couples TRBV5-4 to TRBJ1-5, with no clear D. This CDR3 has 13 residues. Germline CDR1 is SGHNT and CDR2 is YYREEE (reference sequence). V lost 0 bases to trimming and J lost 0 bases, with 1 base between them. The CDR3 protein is CASSLGSNQPQHF. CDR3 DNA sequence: TGTGCCAGCAGCTTGGGTAGCAATCAGCCCCAGCATTTT.

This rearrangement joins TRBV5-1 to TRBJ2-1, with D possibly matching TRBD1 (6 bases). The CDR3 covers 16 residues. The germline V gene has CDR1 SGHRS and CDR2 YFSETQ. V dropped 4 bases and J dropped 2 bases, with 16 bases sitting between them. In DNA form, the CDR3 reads TGCGCCAGCAGCCCACAGGGTTCCGCCCCCTACAATGAGCAGTTCTTC. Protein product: CASSPQGSAPYNEQFF.

The CDR3 is CASSSSLTLRGQDYGYTF. The CDR3 DNA sequence: TGTGCCAGCAGCTCCTCACTCACACTCAGGGGGCAGGACTATGGCTACACCTTC. The chain combines TRBV7-6 with TRBJ1-2; 8 nucleotides align to TRBD1. The trim removed 4 bases at V and 3 bases at J, leaving 16 bases unmatched. The CDR3 length is 18 residues. Germline CDR1 and CDR2: SGHVS and FNYEAQ. Full variable domain (rest looked up from reference TRBV7-6 and TRBJ1-2): GAGVSQSPRYKVTKRGQDVALRCDPISGHVSLYWYRQALGQGPEFLTYFNYEAQQDKSGLPNDRFSAERPEGSISTLTIQRTEQRDSAMYRCASSSSLTLRGQDYGYTFGSGTRLTVV.

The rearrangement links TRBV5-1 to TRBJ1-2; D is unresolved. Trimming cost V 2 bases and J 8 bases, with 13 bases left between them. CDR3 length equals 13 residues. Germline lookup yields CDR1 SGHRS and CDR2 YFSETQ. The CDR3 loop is CASSFRWGEGYTF. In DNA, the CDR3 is TGCGCCAGCAGCTTTCGGTGGGGTGAGGGCTACACCTTC.

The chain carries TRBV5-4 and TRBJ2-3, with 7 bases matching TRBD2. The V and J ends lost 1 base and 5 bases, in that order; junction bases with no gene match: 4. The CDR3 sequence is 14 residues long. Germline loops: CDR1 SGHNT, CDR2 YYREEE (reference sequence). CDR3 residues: CASSLFGGGDTQYF. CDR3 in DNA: TGTGCCAGCAGCTTGTTTGGGGGGGGAGATACGCAGTATTTT.

CDR3: CASSLTIQGREKLFF. The DNA for the CDR3 is TGTGCCAGCAGCTTGACCATCCAGGGACGGGAAAAACTGTTTTTT. The chain uses TRBV7-9 and TRBJ1-4, with a possible D match to TRBD1 (5 bases). Germline V gene sequence: CDR1 SEHNR, CDR2 FQNEAQ (reference sequence). Trimming removed 3 bases from V and 8 bases from J, with 16 bases in between. The CDR3 contains 15 residues.

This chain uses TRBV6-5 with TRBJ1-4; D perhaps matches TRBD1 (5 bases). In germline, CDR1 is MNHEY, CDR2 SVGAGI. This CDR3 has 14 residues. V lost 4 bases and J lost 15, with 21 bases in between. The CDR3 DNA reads TGTGCCAGCAGTTTGAGCGGCAGGGATCATCGGGTGTTTTTT. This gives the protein CASSLSGRDHRVFF.

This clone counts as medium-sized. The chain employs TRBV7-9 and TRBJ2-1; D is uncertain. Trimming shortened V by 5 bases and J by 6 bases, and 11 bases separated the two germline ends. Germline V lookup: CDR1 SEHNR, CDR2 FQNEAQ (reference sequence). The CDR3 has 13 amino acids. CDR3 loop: CASSPTVGNEQFF. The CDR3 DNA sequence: TGTGCCAGCAGCCCGACCGTGGGCAATGAGCAGTTCTTC.

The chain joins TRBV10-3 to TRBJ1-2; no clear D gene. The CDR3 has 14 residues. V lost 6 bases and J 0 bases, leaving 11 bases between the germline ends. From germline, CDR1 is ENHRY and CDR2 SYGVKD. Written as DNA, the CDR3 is TGTGCCATCAGCCCCTCTGGAACTAACTATGGCTACACCTTC. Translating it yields CAISPSGTNYGYTF.

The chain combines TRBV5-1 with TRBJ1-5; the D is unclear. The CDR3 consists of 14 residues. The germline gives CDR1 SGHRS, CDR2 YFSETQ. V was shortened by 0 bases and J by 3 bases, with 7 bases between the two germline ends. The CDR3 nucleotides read TGCGCCAGCAGCTTGGACGGAAACAATCAGCCCCAGCATTTT. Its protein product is CASSLDGNNQPQHF.

CDR3 in DNA: TGTGCCAGCACAGGGGGACGCGGGACGGGGGAGCAGTACTTC. It yields the protein CASTGGRGTGEQYF. The chain links TRBV2 to TRBJ2-7, with TRBD1 as a possible D gene (7 bases). V lost 7 bases to trimming and J lost 7 bases, with 20 bases between them. CDR1 is SNHLY and CDR2 is FYNNEI in the germline V gene. The length of the CDR3 is 14 residues. Complete variable domain (other parts from reference TRBV2 and TRBJ2-7): EPEVTQTPSHQVTQMGQEVILRCVPISNHLYFYWYRQILGQKVEFLVSFYNNEISEKSEIFDDQFSVERPDGSNFTLKIRSTKLEDSAMYFCASTGGRGTGEQYFGPGTRLTVT.

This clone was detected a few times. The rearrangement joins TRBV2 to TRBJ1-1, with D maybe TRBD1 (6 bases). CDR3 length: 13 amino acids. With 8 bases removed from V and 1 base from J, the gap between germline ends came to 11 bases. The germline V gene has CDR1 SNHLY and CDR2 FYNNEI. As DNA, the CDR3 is TGTGCCAGCTTACAGGGTACGAACACTGAAGCTTTCTTT. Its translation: CASLQGTNTEAFF.

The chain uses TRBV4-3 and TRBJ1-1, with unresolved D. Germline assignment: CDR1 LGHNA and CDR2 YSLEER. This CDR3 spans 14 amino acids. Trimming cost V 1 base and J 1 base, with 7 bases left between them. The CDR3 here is CASSQASGNTEAFF. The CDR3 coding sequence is TGCGCCAGCAGCCAAGCGTCGGGGAACACTGAAGCTTTCTTT.

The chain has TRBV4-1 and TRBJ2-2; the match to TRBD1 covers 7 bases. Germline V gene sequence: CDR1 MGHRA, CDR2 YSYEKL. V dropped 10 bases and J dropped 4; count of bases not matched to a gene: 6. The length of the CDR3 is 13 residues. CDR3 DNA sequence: TGCGCCACCCGACAGGGCCCCACCGGGGAGCTGTTTTTT. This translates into CATRQGPTGELFF.

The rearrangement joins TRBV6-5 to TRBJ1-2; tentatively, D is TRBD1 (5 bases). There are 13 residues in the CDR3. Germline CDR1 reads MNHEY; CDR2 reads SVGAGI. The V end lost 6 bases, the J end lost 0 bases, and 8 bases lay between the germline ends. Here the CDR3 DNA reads TGTGCCAGCAGACCGGACACTAACTATGGCTACACCTTC. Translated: CASRPDTNYGYTF.

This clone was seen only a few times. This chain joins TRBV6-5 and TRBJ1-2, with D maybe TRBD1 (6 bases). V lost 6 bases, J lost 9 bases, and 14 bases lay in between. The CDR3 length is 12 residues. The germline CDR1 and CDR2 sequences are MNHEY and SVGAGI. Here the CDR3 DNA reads TGTGCCAGCAGCCAAAACAGGGAGCGCTACACCTTC. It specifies CASSQNRERYTF.

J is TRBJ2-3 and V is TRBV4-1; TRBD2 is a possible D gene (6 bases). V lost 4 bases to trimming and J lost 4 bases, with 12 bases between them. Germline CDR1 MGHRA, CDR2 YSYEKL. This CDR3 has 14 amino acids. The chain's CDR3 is CASSRDLGADTQYF. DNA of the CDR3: TGCGCCAGCAGCCGGGACTTAGGGGCAGATACGCAGTATTTT.